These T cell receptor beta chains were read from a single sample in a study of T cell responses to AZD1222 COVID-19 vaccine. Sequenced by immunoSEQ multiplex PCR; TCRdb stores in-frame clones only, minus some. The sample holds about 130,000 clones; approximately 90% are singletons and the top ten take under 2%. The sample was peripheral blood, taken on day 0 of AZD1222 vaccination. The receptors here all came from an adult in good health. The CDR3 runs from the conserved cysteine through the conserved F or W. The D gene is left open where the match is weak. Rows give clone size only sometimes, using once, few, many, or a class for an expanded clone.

CDR3: CASSSAGARENTIYF
DNA: TGTGCCAGCAGTTCAGCAGGGGCGAGGGAAAACACCATATATTTT
J: TRBJ1-3
D: .
size: .
V: TRBV28

CDR3: CASSIQETGSYGYTF
DNA: TGTGCCAGTAGTATTCAAGAGACAGGGTCCTATGGCTACACCTTC
J: TRBJ1-2
D: TRBD1
size: .
V: TRBV19

CDR3: CASSYDRVGSGNTIYF
DNA: TGTGCCAGCAGTTACGACAGGGTAGGCTCTGGAAACACCATATATTTT
J: TRBJ1-3
D: TRBD1
size: .
V: TRBV6-5

CDR3: CASNIASIYNEQFF
DNA: TGTGCCAGCAACATAGCTTCTATCTACAATGAGCAGTTCTTC
J: TRBJ2-1
D: .
size: .
V: TRBV28

CDR3: CASSQEPANTEAFF
DNA: TGCGCCAGCAGCCAAGAACCAGCGAACACTGAAGCTTTCTTT
J: TRBJ1-1
D: .
size: .
V: TRBV4-1

CDR3: CASSVKRGGKSYEQYF
DNA: TGTGCCAGCAGTGTCAAGAGGGGTGGCAAAAGCTACGAGCAGTACTTC
J: TRBJ2-7
D: .
size: .
V: TRBV6-1

CDR3: CASGTDVRYGYTF
DNA: TGTGCCAGCGGGACGGATGTACGCTATGGCTACACCTTC
J: TRBJ1-2
D: .
size: .
V: TRBV27

CDR3: CSVEVDTTGGQGGYTF
DNA: TGCAGCGTGGAAGTTGACACTACAGGGGGGCAGGGTGGCTACACCTTC
J: TRBJ1-2
D: TRBD1
size: few
V: TRBV29-1

CDR3: CASSLVASWGTEAFF
DNA: TGTGCCAGCAGCTTAGTAGCCAGTTGGGGCACTGAAGCTTTCTTT
J: TRBJ1-1
D: .
size: .
V: TRBV7-2

CDR3: CASSSTERRDRRFEAFF
DNA: TGTGCCAGCAGTTCAACTGAGCGAAGGGACAGGAGATTTGAAGCTTTCTTT
J: TRBJ1-1
D: TRBD1
size: .
V: TRBV28

CDR3: CASSIDPRGYTF
DNA: TGTGCCAGTAGTATAGATCCCCGTGGCTACACCTTC
J: TRBJ1-2
D: .
size: .
V: TRBV19

CDR3: CASSLNGENIQYF
DNA: TGTGCCAGCAGCCTCAACGGGGAAAACATTCAGTACTTC
J: TRBJ2-4
D: .
size: .
V: TRBV7-9

CDR3: CASSVGTTYEQYF
DNA: TGTGCCAGCAGCGTTGGAACGACCTACGAGCAGTACTTC
J: TRBJ2-7
D: .
size: .
V: TRBV7-2

CDR3: CASWAGSVEYF
DNA: TGTGCCAGCTGGGCTGGGAGCGTGGAGTACTTC
J: TRBJ2-7
D: .
size: .
V: TRBV25-1

CDR3: CASSPLRFSAGYTF
DNA: TGTGCCAGCAGCCCCCTTCGGTTCTCAGCTGGCTACACCTTC
J: TRBJ1-2
D: .
size: .
V: TRBV7-2

CDR3: CAISVASGISNEQYF
DNA: TGTGCCATCAGTGTAGCTAGCGGGATCAGTAACGAGCAGTACTTC
J: TRBJ2-7
D: TRBD2
size: few
V: TRBV10-3

CDR3: CASSYQGGLNEQFF
DNA: TGTGCCAGCAGTTACCAGGGAGGGCTCAATGAGCAGTTCTTC
J: TRBJ2-1
D: TRBD2
size: .
V: TRBV6-5

CDR3: CASSIRQGAGNTIYF
DNA: TGTGCCAGCAGCATCCGACAGGGAGCTGGAAACACCATATATTTT
J: TRBJ1-3
D: TRBD1
size: .
V: TRBV7-9

CDR3: CASSQRTGTTEAFF
DNA: TGCGCCAGCAGCCAGAGGACAGGGACCACTGAAGCTTTCTTT
J: TRBJ1-1
D: TRBD1
size: once
V: TRBV4-3

CDR3: CATSEMENYGYTF
DNA: TGTGCCACCAGTGAAATGGAAAACTATGGCTACACCTTC
J: TRBJ1-2
D: .
size: .
V: TRBV24-1

CDR3: CASSSNRDSYNEQFF
DNA: TGTGCCAGCAGCTCGAACAGGGATTCCTACAATGAGCAGTTCTTC
J: TRBJ2-1
D: .
size: .
V: TRBV7-3

CDR3: CASSPSQGRQPQHF
DNA: TGTGCCAGCAGTCCATCTCAGGGACGTCAGCCCCAGCATTTT
J: TRBJ1-5
D: .
size: .
V: TRBV27

CDR3: CASSIRQGGNEQFF
DNA: TGTGCCAGTAGTATCCGGCAGGGAGGCAATGAGCAGTTCTTC
J: TRBJ2-1
D: .
size: .
V: TRBV19

CDR3: CATSVQLAGRSYNEQFF
DNA: TGTGCCACCAGTGTACAACTAGCGGGACGGTCATACAATGAGCAGTTCTTC
J: TRBJ2-1
D: TRBD2
size: .
V: TRBV24-1

CDR3: CASSLVGSGQPQHF
DNA: TGTGCCAGCAGCTTAGTTGGATCAGGACAGCCCCAGCATTTT
J: TRBJ1-5
D: .
size: .
V: TRBV7-9

CDR3: CASSSGGNYGYTF
DNA: TGTGCCAGCAGTTCAGGGGGGAACTATGGCTACACCTTC
J: TRBJ1-2
D: TRBD1
size: .
V: TRBV28

CDR3: CASSLYQGSGYGYTF
DNA: TGTGCCAGCAGCTTATATCAGGGGTCGGGCTATGGCTACACCTTC
J: TRBJ1-2
D: .
size: .
V: TRBV7-2

CDR3: CASSLGQDYEQYF
DNA: TGCGCCAGCAGCCTCGGACAGGACTACGAGCAGTACTTC
J: TRBJ2-7
D: TRBD1
size: .
V: TRBV5-1

CDR3: CASEGITGELFF
DNA: TGTGCCAGCGAAGGTATCACCGGGGAGCTGTTTTTT
J: TRBJ2-2
D: .
size: .
V: TRBV12-3/TRBV12-4

CDR3: CASRGAHTEAFF
DNA: TGTGCCAGTAGAGGCGCTCACACTGAAGCTTTCTTT
J: TRBJ1-1
D: .
size: .
V: TRBV19

CDR3: CASSIDQLTDTQYF
DNA: TGTGCCAGTAGTATTGATCAGCTCACAGATACGCAGTATTTT
J: TRBJ2-3
D: .
size: .
V: TRBV19

CDR3: CASSQDVDSSYEQYF
DNA: TGTGCCAGCAGCCAAGATGTGGACAGCTCCTACGAGCAGTACTTC
J: TRBJ2-7
D: .
size: .
V: TRBV4-2

CDR3: CASSQVAGGRNTDTQYF
DNA: TGCGCCAGCAGCCAAGTAGCGGGAGGCCGTAACACAGATACGCAGTATTTT
J: TRBJ2-3
D: TRBD2
size: .
V: TRBV4-1

CDR3: CASSQEKGGWHGYTF
DNA: TGCGCCAGCAGCCAAGAGAAGGGGGGTTGGCATGGCTACACCTTC
J: TRBJ1-2
D: .
size: .
V: TRBV4-3

CDR3: CSVDGAGITYGYTF
DNA: TGCAGCGTTGATGGGGCAGGGATTACCTATGGCTACACCTTC
J: TRBJ1-2
D: .
size: .
V: TRBV29-1

CDR3: CASSPISGAQITYGYTF
DNA: TGTGCCAGCTCACCAATTTCCGGGGCACAGATCACCTATGGCTACACCTTC
J: TRBJ1-2
D: .
size: .
V: TRBV18

CDR3: CASSFEAENSPLHF
DNA: TGTGCCAGCAGTTTTGAGGCAGAGAATTCACCCCTCCACTTT
J: TRBJ1-6
D: .
size: once
V: TRBV28

CDR3: CASSESGRRNEKLFF
DNA: TGTGCCAGCAGCGAATCTGGACGCCGCAATGAAAAACTGTTTTTT
J: TRBJ1-4
D: .
size: .
V: TRBV4-2

CDR3: CASSLAPGVYGYTF
DNA: TGTGCCAGCAGCTTAGCCCCAGGGGTCTATGGCTACACCTTC
J: TRBJ1-2
D: .
size: .
V: TRBV7-2

CDR3: CASTVGQSSGNTIYF
DNA: TGTGCCAGCACCGTGGGGCAGAGCTCTGGAAACACCATATATTTT
J: TRBJ1-3
D: .
size: .
V: TRBV6-5

CDR3: CASSHAGTSGRFGAYNEQFF
DNA: TGCGCCAGCAGCCACGCCGGGACTAGCGGGAGATTTGGGGCCTACAATGAGCAGTTCTTC
J: TRBJ2-1
D: TRBD2
size: .
V: TRBV4-1

CDR3: CASSLVGSTEAFF
DNA: TGTGCCAGCAGTTTGGTCGGGAGCACTGAAGCTTTCTTT
J: TRBJ1-1
D: .
size: .
V: TRBV12-3/TRBV12-4

CDR3: CASSLAAGVTYEQYF
DNA: TGCGCCAGCAGCTTGGCGGCGGGGGTGACCTACGAGCAGTACTTC
J: TRBJ2-7
D: TRBD2
size: .
V: TRBV5-1

CDR3: CSVEGDRLSGANVLTF
DNA: TGCAGCGTCGAAGGGGACAGACTATCTGGGGCCAACGTCCTGACTTTC
J: TRBJ2-6
D: TRBD1
size: .
V: TRBV29-1

CDR3: CASSKTDRAKTQYF
DNA: TGTGCCAGCAGCAAAACGGACAGGGCGAAGACCCAGTACTTC
J: TRBJ2-5
D: .
size: .
V: TRBV21-1

CDR3: CASSLLRAGLEGGYTF
DNA: TGTGCCAGCAGCCTTTTGAGGGCAGGCTTAGAGGGGGGCTACACCTTC
J: TRBJ1-2
D: .
size: .
V: TRBV5-4

CDR3: CASSGGGSYNEQFF
DNA: TGCGCCAGCAGTGGTGGGGGAAGCTACAATGAGCAGTTCTTC
J: TRBJ2-1
D: .
size: few
V: TRBV5-1

CDR3: CASSLGAGQGDMSYNEQFF
DNA: TGCGCCAGCAGCTTGGGCGCGGGACAGGGAGATATGTCCTACAATGAGCAGTTCTTC
J: TRBJ2-1
D: TRBD1
size: .
V: TRBV5-1

CDR3: CASSHERDRDSGANVLTF
DNA: TGCGCCAGCAGCCACGAAAGGGACAGGGACTCTGGGGCCAACGTCCTGACTTTC
J: TRBJ2-6
D: TRBD1
size: .
V: TRBV5-1

CDR3: CASSPGQGGVGGYTF
DNA: TGTGCCAGCAGCCCTGGACAGGGGGGAGTCGGTGGCTACACCTTC
J: TRBJ1-2
D: TRBD1
size: .
V: TRBV7-2

CDR3: CASNAGISTGELFF
DNA: TGTGCCAGCAATGCCGGGATCTCGACCGGGGAGCTGTTTTTT
J: TRBJ2-2
D: .
size: .
V: TRBV7-2

CDR3: CASSTGTGDGQPQHF
DNA: TGTGCCAGCAGTACCGGGACAGGGGACGGACAGCCCCAGCATTTT
J: TRBJ1-5
D: TRBD1
size: .
V: TRBV3-1/TRBV3-2

CDR3: CASSIGRDRRANTEAFF
DNA: TGTGCCAGTAGTATAGGAAGGGACAGGCGGGCGAACACTGAAGCTTTCTTT
J: TRBJ1-1
D: TRBD1
size: .
V: TRBV19

CDR3: CASSLGSGSTDTQYF
DNA: TGTGCCAGTAGTCTAGGGTCGGGGAGCACAGATACGCAGTATTTT
J: TRBJ2-3
D: .
size: few
V: TRBV19

CDR3: CASSPSQGADYGYTF
DNA: TGTGCCAGCTCACCGTCCCAGGGGGCTGACTATGGCTACACCTTC
J: TRBJ1-2
D: TRBD1
size: .
V: TRBV18

CDR3: CASGLFQGNGYTF
DNA: TGTGCTAGTGGTTTGTTCCAGGGGAATGGCTACACCTTC
J: TRBJ1-2
D: .
size: .
V: TRBV12-5

CDR3: CASSLEQSGLYGYTF
DNA: TGTGCCAGCAGTTTAGAGCAGTCGGGCCTCTATGGCTACACCTTC
J: TRBJ1-2
D: .
size: .
V: TRBV28

CDR3: CASSRTSGVYEQYF
DNA: TGTGCCAGCAGCCGGACTAGCGGGGTCTACGAGCAGTACTTC
J: TRBJ2-7
D: TRBD2
size: .
V: TRBV3-1/TRBV3-2

CDR3: CASSFSRGGQDGYTF
DNA: TGTGCCAGCAGTTTTTCCCGCGGGGGCCAGGATGGCTACACCTTC
J: TRBJ1-2
D: .
size: .
V: TRBV27